This T cell receptor beta chain was sequenced during a study of shared clonotypes between healthy human individuals. General observations from the study: Investigators expected sequencing depth to affect clonotype sharing among donors.

CD45RO-negative cells were positively selected for CCR7, leaving out terminally differentiated effector memory CD45RA+ cells. Those who donated, Caucasian adults without exception, all lived in Nashville, Tennessee. CDR3 length equals 16 residues. CDR1 and CDR2 (germline): MNHEY, SMNVEV (reference sequence). Trimming shortened V by 2 bases and J by 0 bases, and 13 bases separated the two germline ends. A note on this clone: Its antigen is still unknown.

TCRdb keeps only in-frame clones here, not all; method: immunoSEQ multiplex PCR. This sample has about 680,000 clones, with approximately 90% found just once. The chain combines TRBV27 with TRBJ1-1, with D perhaps TRBD1 (5 bases). The sample consisted of naive CD8+ T cells sorted from blood. This sequence originates from a man under 40 in good health. The CDR3 DNA sequence: TGTGCCAGCAGTTTAGGGGCAGGAGCAATGAACACTGAAGCTTTCTTT. This codes for CASSLGAGAMNTEAFF.